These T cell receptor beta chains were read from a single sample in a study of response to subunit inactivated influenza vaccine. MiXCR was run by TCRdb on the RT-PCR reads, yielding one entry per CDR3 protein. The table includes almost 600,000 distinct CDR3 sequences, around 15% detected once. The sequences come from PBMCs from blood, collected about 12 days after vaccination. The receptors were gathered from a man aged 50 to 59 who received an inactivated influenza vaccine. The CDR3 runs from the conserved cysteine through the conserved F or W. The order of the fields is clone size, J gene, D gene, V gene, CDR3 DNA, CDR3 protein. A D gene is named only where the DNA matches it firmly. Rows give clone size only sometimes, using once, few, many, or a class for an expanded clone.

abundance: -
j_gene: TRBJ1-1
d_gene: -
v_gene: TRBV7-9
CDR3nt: TGTGCCAGCAGCTTCCGTTGGGGAGACACTGAAGCTTTCTTT
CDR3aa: CASSFRWGDTEAFF

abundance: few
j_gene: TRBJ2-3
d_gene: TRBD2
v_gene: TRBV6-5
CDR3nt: TGTGCCAGCAGTTACGCCTCTGGACTAGCGGGCACCACAGATACGCAGTATTTT
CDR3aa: CASSYASGLAGTTDTQYF

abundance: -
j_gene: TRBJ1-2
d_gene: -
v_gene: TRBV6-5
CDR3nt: TGTGCCAGCAGCCTCTCCCGGGGGGGCTACACCTTC
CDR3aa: CASSLSRGGYTF

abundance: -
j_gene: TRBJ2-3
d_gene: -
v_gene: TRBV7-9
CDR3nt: TGTGCCAGCTCCCCATCCCCCTATGGAGATACGCAGTATTTT
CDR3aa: CASSPSPYGDTQYF

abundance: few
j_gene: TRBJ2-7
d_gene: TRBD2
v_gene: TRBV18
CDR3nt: TGTGCCAGCTCACCCGTAGCGGGGGCCCTTGGAGAGCAGTACTTC
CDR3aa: CASSPVAGALGEQYF

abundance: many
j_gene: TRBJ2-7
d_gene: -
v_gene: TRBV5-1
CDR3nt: TGCGCCAGCAGCTCCGGGACCAACTACGAGCAGTACTTC
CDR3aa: CASSSGTNYEQYF

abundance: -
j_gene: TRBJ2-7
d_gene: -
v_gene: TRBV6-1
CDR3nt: TGTGCCAGCAGTGGGTTCGGTAGCGCAGTCTACGAGCAGTACTTC
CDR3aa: CASSGFGSAVYEQYF

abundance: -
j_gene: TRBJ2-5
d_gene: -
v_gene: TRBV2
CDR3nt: TGTGCCAGCAGTGATTGGCCAGCGGGCGGCGAGACCCAGTACTTC
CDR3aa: CASSDWPAGGETQYF

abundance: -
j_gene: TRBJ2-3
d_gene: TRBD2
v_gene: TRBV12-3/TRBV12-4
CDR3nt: TGTGCCAGCAGTTTAATATCGACTAGCGGGGGCCCGGGGAGCACAGATACGCAGTATTTT
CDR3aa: CASSLISTSGGPGSTDTQYF

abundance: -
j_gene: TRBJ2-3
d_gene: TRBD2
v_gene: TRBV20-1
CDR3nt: TGCAGTGCCCTGGCCCCTAGCGGGGGTATCAGCACAGATACGCAGTATTTT
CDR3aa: CSALAPSGGISTDTQYF

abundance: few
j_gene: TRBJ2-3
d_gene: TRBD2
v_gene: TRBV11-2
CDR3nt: TGTGCCAGCAGCTTAGTAGCGGGAGCGGCAACAGATACGCAGTATTTT
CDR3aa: CASSLVAGAATDTQYF

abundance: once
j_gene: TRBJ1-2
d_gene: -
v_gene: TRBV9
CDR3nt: TGTGCCAGCAGCGCTCCCTCCCCGGGCTATGGCTACACCTTC
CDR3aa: CASSAPSPGYGYTF

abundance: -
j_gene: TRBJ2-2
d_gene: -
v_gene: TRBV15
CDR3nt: TGTGCCACCAAGCTCGGGACACACAACACCGGGGAGCTGTTTTTT
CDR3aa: CATKLGTHNTGELFF

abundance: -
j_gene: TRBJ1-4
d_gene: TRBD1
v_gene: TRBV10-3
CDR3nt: TGTGCCATCAGAGCCGGGACAGGGCACGAAAAACTGTTTTTT
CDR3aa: CAIRAGTGHEKLFF

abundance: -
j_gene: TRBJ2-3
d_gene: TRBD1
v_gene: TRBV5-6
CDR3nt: TGTGCCAGCAGGGGGACAGGGGGCACAGATACGCAGTATTTT
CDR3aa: CASRGTGGTDTQYF

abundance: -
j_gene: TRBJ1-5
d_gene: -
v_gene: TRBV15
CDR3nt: TGTGCCACCAGCAGAACAGATTATAGCAATCAGCCCCAGCATTTT
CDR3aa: CATSRTDYSNQPQHF